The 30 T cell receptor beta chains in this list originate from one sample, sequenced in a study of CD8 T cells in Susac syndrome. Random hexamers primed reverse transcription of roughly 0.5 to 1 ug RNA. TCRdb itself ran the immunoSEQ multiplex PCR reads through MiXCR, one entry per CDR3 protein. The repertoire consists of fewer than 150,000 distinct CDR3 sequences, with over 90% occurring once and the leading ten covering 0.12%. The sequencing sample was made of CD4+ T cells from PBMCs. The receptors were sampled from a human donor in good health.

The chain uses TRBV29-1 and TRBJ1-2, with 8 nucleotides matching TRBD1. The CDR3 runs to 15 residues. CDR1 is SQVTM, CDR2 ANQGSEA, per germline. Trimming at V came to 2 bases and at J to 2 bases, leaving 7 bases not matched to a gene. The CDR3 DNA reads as TGCAGCGTTGAACGGGGACAGGTCCTCAACTATGGCTACACCTTC. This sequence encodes CSVERGQVLNYGYTF.

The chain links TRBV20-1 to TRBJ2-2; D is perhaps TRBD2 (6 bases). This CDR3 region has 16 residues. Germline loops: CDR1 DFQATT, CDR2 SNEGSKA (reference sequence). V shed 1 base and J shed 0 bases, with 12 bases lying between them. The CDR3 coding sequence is TGCAGTGCTAGAGTTACCGGGACTCCGAACACCGGGGAGCTGTTTTTT. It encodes CSARVTGTPNTGELFF.

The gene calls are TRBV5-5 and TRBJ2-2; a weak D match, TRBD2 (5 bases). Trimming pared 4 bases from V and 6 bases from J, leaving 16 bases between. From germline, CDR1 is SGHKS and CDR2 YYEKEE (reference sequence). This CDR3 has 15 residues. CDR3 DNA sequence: TGTGCCAGCAGCCTCCCGGGGAGCTTAGCCGGGGAGCTGTTTTTT. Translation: CASSLPGSLAGELFF.

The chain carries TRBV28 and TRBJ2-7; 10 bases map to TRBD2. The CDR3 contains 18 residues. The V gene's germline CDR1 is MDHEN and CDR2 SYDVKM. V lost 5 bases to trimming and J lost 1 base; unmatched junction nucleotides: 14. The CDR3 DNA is TGTGCCAGCAGTCGTCCCGGGACTAGCGCGGTACTGTCCTACGAGCAGTACTTC. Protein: CASSRPGTSAVLSYEQYF.

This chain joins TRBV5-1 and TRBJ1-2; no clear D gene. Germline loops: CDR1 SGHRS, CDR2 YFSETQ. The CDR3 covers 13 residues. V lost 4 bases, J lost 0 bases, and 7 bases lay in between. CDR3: CASSPPSNYGYTF. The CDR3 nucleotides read TGCGCCAGCAGCCCGCCTTCTAACTATGGCTACACCTTC.

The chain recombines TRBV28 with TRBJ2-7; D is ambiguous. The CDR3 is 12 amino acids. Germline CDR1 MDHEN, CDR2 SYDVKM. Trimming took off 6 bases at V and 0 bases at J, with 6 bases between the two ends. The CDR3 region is CASRTGSYEQYF. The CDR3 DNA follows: TGTGCCAGCAGGACTGGCTCCTACGAGCAGTACTTC.

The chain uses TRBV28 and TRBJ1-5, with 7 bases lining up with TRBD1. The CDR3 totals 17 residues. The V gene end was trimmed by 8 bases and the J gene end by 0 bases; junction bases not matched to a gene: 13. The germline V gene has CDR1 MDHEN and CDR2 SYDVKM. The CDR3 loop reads CASALGQAPYSNQPQHF. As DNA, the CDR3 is TGTGCCAGCGCCCTCGGACAGGCGCCCTATAGCAATCAGCCCCAGCATTTT. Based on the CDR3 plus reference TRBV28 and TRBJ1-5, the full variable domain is DVKVTQSSRYLVKRTGEKVFLECVQDMDHENMFWYRQDPGLGLRLIYFSYDVKMKEKGDIPEGYSVSREKKERFSLILESASTNQTSMYLCASALGQAPYSNQPQHFGDGTRLSIL.

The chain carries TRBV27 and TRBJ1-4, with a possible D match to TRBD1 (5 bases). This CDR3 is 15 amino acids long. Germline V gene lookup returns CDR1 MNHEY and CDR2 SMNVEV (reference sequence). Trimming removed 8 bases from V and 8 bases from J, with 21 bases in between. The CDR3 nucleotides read TGTGCCAGCGGATTGACGGGGGGGTCTGGCGAAAAACTGTTTTTT. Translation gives CASGLTGGSGEKLFF.

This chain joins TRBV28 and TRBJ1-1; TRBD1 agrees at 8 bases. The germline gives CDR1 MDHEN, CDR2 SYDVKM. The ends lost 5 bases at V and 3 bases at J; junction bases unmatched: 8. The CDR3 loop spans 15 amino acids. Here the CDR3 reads CASSPPRQGYTEAFF. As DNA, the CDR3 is TGTGCCAGCAGTCCTCCCCGACAGGGGTACACTGAAGCTTTCTTT.

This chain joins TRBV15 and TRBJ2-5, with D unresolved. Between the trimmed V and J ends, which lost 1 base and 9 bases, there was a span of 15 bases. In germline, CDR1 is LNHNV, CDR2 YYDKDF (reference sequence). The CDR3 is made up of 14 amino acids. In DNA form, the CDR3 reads TGTGCCACCAGCAGAGCACCAATGGGTGGGCCCCAGTACTTC. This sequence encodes CATSRAPMGGPQYF.

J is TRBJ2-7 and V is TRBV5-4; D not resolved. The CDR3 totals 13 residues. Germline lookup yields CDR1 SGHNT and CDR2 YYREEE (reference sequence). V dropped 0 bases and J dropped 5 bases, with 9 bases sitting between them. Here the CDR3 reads CASSLVGSHEQYF. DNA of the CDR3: TGTGCCAGCAGCTTGGTCGGTAGTCACGAGCAGTACTTC.

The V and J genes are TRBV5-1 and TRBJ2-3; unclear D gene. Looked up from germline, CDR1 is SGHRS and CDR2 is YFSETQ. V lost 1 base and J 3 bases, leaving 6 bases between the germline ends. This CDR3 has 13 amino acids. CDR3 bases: TGCGCCAGCAGCTTGAGGCGGACAGATACGCAGTATTTT. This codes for CASSLRRTDTQYF.

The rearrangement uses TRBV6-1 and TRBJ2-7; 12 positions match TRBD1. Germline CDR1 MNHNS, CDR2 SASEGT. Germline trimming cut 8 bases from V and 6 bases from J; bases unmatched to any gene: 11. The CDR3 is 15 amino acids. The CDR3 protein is CASSSSGTGGGEQYF. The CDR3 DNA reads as TGTGCCAGCTCTTCCAGCGGGACAGGGGGCGGCGAGCAGTACTTC.

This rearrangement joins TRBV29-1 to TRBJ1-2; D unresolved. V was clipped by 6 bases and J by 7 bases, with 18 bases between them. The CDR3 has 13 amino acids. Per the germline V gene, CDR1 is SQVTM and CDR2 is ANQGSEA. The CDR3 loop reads CSVSRRLVRGYTF. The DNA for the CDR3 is TGCAGCGTGTCGCGCAGGCTGGTACGTGGCTACACCTTC.

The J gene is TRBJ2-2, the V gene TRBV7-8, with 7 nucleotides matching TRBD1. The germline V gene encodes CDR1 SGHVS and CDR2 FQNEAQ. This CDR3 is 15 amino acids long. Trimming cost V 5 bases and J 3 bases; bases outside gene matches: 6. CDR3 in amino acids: CASSLRDSDTGELFF. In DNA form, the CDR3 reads TGTGCCAGCAGCCTCCGGGACAGCGACACCGGGGAGCTGTTTTTT. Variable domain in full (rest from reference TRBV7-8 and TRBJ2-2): GAGVSQSPRYKVAKRGQDVALRCDPISGHVSLFWYQQALGQGPEFLTYFQNEAQLDKSGLPSDRFFAERPEGSVSTLKIQRTQQEDSAVYLCASSLRDSDTGELFFGEGSRLTVL.

CDR3 DNA sequence: TGTGCCAGCATCGCAGGGAACACTGAAGCTTTCTTT. Its translation: CASIAGNTEAFF. V usage is TRBV7-9 and J usage is TRBJ1-1, with D hard to call. The length of the CDR3 is 12 residues. The germline V gene encodes CDR1 SEHNR and CDR2 FQNEAQ (reference sequence). Trimming removed 7 bases from V and 1 base from J, with 7 bases in between.

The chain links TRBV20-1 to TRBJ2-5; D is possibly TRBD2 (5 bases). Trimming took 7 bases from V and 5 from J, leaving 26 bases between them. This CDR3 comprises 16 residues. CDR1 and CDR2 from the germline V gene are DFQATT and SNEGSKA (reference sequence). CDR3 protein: CSVRQASLIRQETQYF. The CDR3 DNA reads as TGCAGTGTCCGTCAGGCTAGCTTGATCCGTCAGGAGACCCAGTACTTC.

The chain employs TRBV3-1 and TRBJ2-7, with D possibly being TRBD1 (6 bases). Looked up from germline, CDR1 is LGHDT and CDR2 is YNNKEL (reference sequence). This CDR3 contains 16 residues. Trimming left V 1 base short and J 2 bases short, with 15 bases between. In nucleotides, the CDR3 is TGTGCCAGCAGCCAAGGAGGGGGTTGGCCTGCCTACGAGCAGTACTTC. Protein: CASSQGGGWPAYEQYF.

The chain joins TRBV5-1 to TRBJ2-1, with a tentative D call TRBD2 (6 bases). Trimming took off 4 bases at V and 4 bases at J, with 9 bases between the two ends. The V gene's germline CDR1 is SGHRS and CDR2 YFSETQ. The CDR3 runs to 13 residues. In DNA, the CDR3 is TGCGCCAGCAGCGGGACTCCGTACAATGAGCAGTTCTTC. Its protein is CASSGTPYNEQFF.

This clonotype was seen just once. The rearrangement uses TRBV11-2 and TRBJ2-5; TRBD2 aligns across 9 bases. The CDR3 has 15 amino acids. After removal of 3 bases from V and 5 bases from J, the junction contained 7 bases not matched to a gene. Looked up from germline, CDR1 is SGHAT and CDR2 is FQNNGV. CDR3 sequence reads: CASSLAGGSWETQYF. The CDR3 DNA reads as TGTGCCAGCAGCTTGGCGGGAGGGTCTTGGGAGACCCAGTACTTC.

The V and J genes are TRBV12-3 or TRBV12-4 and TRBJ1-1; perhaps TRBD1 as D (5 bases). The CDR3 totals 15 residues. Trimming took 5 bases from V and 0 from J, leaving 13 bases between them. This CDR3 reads CASSPGGGMNTEAFF. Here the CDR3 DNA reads TGTGCCAGCAGTCCTGGGGGGGGGATGAACACTGAAGCTTTCTTT.

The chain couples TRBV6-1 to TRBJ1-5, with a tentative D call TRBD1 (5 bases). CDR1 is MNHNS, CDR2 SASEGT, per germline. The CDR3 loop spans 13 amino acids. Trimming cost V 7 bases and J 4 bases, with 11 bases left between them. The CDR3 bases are TGTGCCAGCAAATTACAGGAAAATCAGCCCCAGCATTTT. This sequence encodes CASKLQENQPQHF.

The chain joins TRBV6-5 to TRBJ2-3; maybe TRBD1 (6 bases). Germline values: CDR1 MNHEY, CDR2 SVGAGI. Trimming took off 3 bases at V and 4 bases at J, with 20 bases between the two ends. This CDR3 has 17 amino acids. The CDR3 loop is CASSYSFVTGRADTQYF. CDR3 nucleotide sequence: TGTGCCAGCAGTTATTCTTTTGTAACAGGGCGCGCAGATACGCAGTATTTT.

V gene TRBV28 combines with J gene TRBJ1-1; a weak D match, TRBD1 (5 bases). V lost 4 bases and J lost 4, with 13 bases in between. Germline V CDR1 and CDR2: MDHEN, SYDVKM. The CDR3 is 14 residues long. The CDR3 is CASSSPGGITEAFF. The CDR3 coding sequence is TGTGCCAGCAGTTCGCCGGGGGGAATCACTGAAGCTTTCTTT.

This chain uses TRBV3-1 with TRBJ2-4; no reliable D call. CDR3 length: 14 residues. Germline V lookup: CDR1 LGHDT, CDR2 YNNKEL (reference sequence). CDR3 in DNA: TGTGCAGCCGGATCTACCCTAGCCAAAAACATTCAGTACTTC. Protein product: CAAGSTLAKNIQYF.

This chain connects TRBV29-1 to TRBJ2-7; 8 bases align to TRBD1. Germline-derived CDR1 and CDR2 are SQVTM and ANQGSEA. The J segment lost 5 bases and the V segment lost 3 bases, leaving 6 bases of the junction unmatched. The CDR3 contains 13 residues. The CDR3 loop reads CSVDLGQGNEQYF. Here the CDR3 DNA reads TGCAGCGTTGATCTTGGACAGGGTAACGAGCAGTACTTC.

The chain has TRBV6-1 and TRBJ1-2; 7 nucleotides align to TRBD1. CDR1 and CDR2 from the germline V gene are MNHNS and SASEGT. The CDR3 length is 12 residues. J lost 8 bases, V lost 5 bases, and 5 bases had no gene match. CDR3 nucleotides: TGTGCCAGCAGTTCTTACAGGGGAGGCTACACCTTC. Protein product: CASSSYRGGYTF.

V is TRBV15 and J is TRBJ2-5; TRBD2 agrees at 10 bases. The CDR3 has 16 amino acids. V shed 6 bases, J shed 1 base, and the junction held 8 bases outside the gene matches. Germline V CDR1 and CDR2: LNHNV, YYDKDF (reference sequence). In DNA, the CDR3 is TGTGCCACCAGGGCTAGCGGGAGCGGGGGCCAAGAGACCCAGTACTTC. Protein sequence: CATRASGSGGQETQYF.

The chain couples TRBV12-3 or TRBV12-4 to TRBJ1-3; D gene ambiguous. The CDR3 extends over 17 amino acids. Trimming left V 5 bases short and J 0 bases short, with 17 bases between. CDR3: CASSPFELLSSGNTIYF. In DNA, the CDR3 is TGTGCCAGCAGTCCTTTCGAGCTCCTGAGCTCTGGAAACACCATATATTTT.

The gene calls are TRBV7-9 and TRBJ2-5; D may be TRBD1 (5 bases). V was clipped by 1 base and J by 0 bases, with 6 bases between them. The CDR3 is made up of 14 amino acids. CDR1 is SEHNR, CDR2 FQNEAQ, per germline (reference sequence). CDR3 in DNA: TGTGCCAGCAGCTTAGTCAGGGACCAAGAGACCCAGTACTTC. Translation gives CASSLVRDQETQYF. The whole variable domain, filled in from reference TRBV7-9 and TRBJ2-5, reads DTGVSQNPRHKITKRGQNVTFRCDPISEHNRLYWYRQTLGQGPEFLTYFQNEAQLEKSRLLSDRFSAERPKGSFSTLEIQRTEQGDSAMYLCASSLVRDQETQYFGPGTRLLVL.